This T cell receptor (beta chain) was identified in a study of T cell responses to AZD1222 COVID-19 vaccine. About this clone: The target antigen is unknown.

Study results and limitations: Most donors were white British, females outnumbered males, and clonal diversity was possibly underestimated.

The data were produced by immunoSEQ multiplex PCR, yet TCRdb's version contains in-frame clones alone and is incomplete. Among 90,000 to 120,000 clones listed, approximately 91% were seen once. Sequenced material: peripheral blood, taken on day 0 of AZD1222 vaccination. The receptor comes from an adult in good health.

CDR3 in amino acids: CASSYAGLTYEQYF. CDR3 DNA sequence: TGTGCCAGCAGTTACGCAGGGCTAACCTACGAGCAGTACTTC. The chain combines TRBV6-5 with TRBJ2-7; D perhaps matches TRBD1 (5 bases). V was cut by 2 bases and J by 2 bases, with 10 bases left in between. CDR3 size: 14 residues. The V gene's germline CDR1 is MNHEY and CDR2 SVGAGI.